This TCR beta chain was found in a study of PD-L1 blockade in urothelial cancer. Study overall: Atezolizumab therapy began for patients in 2014, dosed at 1,200 mg intravenously every 3 weeks.

Synthetic templates analogous to TCR were spiked into all PCRs individually. Produced via immunoSEQ multiplex PCR; TCRdb's table is partial and in-frame only. The sample lists about 52,000 clones; around four fifths were seen once. The length of the CDR3 is 15 residues. V lost 6 bases, J lost 1 base, and 4 bases stayed unmatched. Per the germline V gene, CDR1 is SNHLY and CDR2 is FYNNEI. With respect to this clone: This sample also contains other DNA sequences that code for the same CDR3.

Time point described: pretreatment peripheral blood. The sample was PBMCs, taken around atezolizumab (anti-PD-L1) treatment. The chain links TRBV2 to TRBJ2-2; TRBD1 matches at 8 bases. The source is a man aged 45-65 years with urothelial cancer. CDR3: CASRLDRGNTGELFF. CDR3 DNA: TGTGCCAGCAGGCTAGACAGGGGGAACACCGGGGAGCTGTTTTTT.